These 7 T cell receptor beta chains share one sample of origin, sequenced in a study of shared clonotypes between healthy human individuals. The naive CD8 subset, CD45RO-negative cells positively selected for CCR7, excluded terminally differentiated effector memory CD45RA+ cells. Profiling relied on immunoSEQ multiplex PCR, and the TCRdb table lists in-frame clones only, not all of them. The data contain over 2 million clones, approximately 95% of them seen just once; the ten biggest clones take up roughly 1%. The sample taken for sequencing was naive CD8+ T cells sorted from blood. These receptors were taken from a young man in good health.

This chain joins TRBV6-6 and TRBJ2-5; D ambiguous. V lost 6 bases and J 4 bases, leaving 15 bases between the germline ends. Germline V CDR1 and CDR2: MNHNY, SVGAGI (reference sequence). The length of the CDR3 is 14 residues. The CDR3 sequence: CASRPSALGETQYF. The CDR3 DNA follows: TGTGCCAGCAGGCCCAGTGCCTTAGGAGAGACCCAGTACTTC.

CDR3 amino acids: CASSPGQGSAQHF. CDR3 DNA sequence: TGTGCCAGCAGCCCCGGACAGGGATCAGCCCAGCATTTT. This rearrangement joins TRBV5-6 to TRBJ1-5; TRBD1 matches 8 bases. J gave up 11 bases and V 4 bases, and 8 bases lay outside the gene matches. This CDR3 spans 13 amino acids. Looked up from germline, CDR1 is SGHDT and CDR2 is YYEEEE.

For the CDR3, the DNA is TGTGCCAGCAGCTGGACGGATTACGAGCAGTACTTC. It specifies CASSWTDYEQYF. V and J are TRBV11-2 and TRBJ2-7; D remains ambiguous. This CDR3 region has 12 residues. Germline V lookup: CDR1 SGHAT, CDR2 FQNNGV. Trimming took off 4 bases at V and 4 bases at J, with 8 bases between the two ends. The whole variable domain, filled in from reference TRBV11-2 and TRBJ2-7, reads EAGVAQSPRYKIIEKRQSVAFWCNPISGHATLYWYQQILGQGPKLLIQFQNNGVVDDSQLPKDRFSAERLKGVDSTLKIQPAKLEDSAVYLCASSWTDYEQYFGPGTRLTVT.

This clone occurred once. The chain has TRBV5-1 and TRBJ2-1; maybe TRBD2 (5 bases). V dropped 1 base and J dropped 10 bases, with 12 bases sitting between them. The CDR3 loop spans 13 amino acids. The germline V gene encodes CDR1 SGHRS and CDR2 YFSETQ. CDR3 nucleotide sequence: TGCGCCAGCAGCTTGTCCGGACTTCTGGAGCAGTTCTTC. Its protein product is CASSLSGLLEQFF.

Here the CDR3 DNA reads TGCGCCAGCACCTTCGGGACAGGGGTGAACGAGCAGTACTTC. Its protein product is CASTFGTGVNEQYF. The chain employs TRBV5-1 and TRBJ2-7, with 10 bases matching TRBD1. The V gene end was trimmed by 6 bases and the J gene end by 5 bases; junction bases not matched to a gene: 8. CDR3 length: 14 residues. Germline V gene data show CDR1 as SGHRS and CDR2 as YFSETQ.

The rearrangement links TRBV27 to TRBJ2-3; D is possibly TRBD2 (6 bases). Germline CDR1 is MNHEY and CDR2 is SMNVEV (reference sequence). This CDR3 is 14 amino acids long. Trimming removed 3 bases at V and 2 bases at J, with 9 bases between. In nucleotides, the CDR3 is TGTGCCAGCAGTTTTAGCGGACACACAGATACGCAGTATTTT. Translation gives CASSFSGHTDTQYF.

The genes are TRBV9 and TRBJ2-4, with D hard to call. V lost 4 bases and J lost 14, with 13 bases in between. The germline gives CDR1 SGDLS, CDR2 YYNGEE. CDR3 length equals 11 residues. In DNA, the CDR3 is TGTGCCAGCAGCTCCCGGGCCTTAGAGTACTTC. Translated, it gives CASSSRALEYF.